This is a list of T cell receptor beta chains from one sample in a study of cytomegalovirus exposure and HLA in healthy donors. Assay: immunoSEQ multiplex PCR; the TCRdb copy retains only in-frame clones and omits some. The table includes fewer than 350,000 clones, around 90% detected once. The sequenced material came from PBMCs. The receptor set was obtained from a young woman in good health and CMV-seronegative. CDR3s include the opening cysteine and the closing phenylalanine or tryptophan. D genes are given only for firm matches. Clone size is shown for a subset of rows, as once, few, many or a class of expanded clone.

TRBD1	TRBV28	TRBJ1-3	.	TGTGCCACGACAGGGCTGAGCTCTGGAAACACCATATATTTT	CATTGLSSGNTIYF
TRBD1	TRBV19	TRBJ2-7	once	TGTGCCAGTAGTGCCGGCTCACAGGGGTACGAGCAGTACTTC	CASSAGSQGYEQYF
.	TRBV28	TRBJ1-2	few	TGTGCCAGCAGTCCCACGACAGGACTGGGGGGCTACACCTTC	CASSPTTGLGGYTF
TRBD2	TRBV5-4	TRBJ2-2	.	TGTGCCAGCAGGATAACTAGCGGGGGGGCTAACACCGGGGAGCTGTTTTTT	CASRITSGGANTGELFF
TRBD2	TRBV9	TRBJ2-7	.	TGTGCCAGCAGCGTAGCTACTGGGATAGCGGGGGGTGTTCAGCACGAGCAGTACTTC	CASSVATGIAGGVQHEQYF
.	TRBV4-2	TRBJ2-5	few	TGTGCCAGCAGCCAGAGTCGGCGGGAAGAGACCCAGTACTTC	CASSQSRREETQYF
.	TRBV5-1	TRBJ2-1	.	TGCGCCAGCAGCTTGGTTGGTGGAGAACACAATGAGCAGTTCTTC	CASSLVGGEHNEQFF
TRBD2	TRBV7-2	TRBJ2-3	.	TGTGCCAGCATTTCTCTCAGCGGGGGGGCCGCAGATACGCAGTATTTT	CASISLSGGAADTQYF
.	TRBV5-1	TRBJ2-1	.	TGCGCCAGCAGCTTGGTTGGAGCTAATGAGCAGTTCTTC	CASSLVGANEQFF
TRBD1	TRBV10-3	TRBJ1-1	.	TGTGCCATCAGGCCCGGACAGGTGCTGAACACTGAAGCTTTCTTT	CAIRPGQVLNTEAFF
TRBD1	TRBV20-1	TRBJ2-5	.	TGCAGTGCTCGACAGGGGCGGACCCAGTACTTC	CSARQGRTQYF
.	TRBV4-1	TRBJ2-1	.	TGCGCCAGCAGCCAAGCCCCAGGTCCCTACAATGAGCAGTTCTTC	CASSQAPGPYNEQFF
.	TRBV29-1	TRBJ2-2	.	TGCAGCGTTTGGGAACTAGCGAACACCGGGGAGCTGTTTTTT	CSVWELANTGELFF
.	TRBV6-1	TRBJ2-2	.	TGTGCCAGCACAATACAGGAGCCGAACACCGGGGAGCTGTTTTTT	CASTIQEPNTGELFF
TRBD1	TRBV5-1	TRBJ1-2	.	TGCGCCAGCAGCTACCAGACAGGGTTCGATGGCTACACCTTC	CASSYQTGFDGYTF
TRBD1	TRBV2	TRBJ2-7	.	TGTGCCAGCAGTGTAGACAGGGGGCACGACGAGCAGTACTTC	CASSVDRGHDEQYF
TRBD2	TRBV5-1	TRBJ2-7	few	TGCGCCAGCAGCTTGGGTCTAGCGGGGGCCACCTACGAGCAGTACTTC	CASSLGLAGATYEQYF
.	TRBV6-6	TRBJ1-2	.	TGTGCCAGCAGTTCAGGGGAGGGCTATGGCTACACCTTC	CASSSGEGYGYTF
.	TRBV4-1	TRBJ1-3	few	TGCGCCAGCAGCCAGGTAACAGGAAACACCATATATTTT	CASSQVTGNTIYF
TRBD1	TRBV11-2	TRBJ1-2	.	TGTGCCAGCCGGAGCTCAGGGGGCGTCTATGGCTACACCTTC	CASRSSGGVYGYTF
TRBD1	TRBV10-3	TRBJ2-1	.	TGTGCCATCAACCCAGGACAGGGCCCCTACAATGAGCAGTTCTTC	CAINPGQGPYNEQFF
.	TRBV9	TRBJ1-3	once	TGTGCCAGCTCCCCCGGAGGGGCAGCTGGAAACACCATATATTTT	CASSPGGAAGNTIYF
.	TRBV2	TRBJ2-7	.	TGTGCCAGCAGCCGAAACTTACCCGGGTCCACCACTGGCGAGCAGTACTTC	CASSRNLPGSTTGEQYF
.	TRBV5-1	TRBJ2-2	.	TGCGCCAGCAGCCCCGGGAGCACCGGGGAGCTGTTTTTT	CASSPGSTGELFF
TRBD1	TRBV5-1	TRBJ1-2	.	TGCGCCAGCAGCTTGGATTGGACAGGGGTGGTCTATGGCTACACCTTC	CASSLDWTGVVYGYTF
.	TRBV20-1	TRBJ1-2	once	TGCAGTGCTAGCCGAGCAAATGGCTACACCTTC	CSASRANGYTF
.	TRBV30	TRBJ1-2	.	TGTGCCTGGGAAACCCCGGGACACAACTATGGCTACACCTTC	CAWETPGHNYGYTF
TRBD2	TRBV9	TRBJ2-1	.	TGTGCCAGCAGCCACAGTCTAGCGGGGGTTCCCTACAATGAGCAGTTCTTC	CASSHSLAGVPYNEQFF
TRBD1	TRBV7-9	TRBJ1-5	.	TGTGCCAGCAGACCGGACAGGGAAGGGGAGGAGAATCAGCCCCAGCATTTT	CASRPDREGEENQPQHF
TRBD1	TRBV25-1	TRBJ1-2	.	TGTGCCAGCAGTGACGGTGCCGCGGGACAGATAAACTATGGCTACACCTTC	CASSDGAAGQINYGYTF
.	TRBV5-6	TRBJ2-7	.	TGTGCCAGCAGCCGAACAGGGTACGAGCAGTACTTC	CASSRTGYEQYF
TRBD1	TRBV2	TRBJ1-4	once	TGTGCCAGCAGTTATGCGACAGGGGGTAATGAAAAACTGTTTTTT	CASSYATGGNEKLFF
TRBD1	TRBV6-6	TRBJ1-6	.	TGTGCCAGCAGTTACGGGACAGGGTTAAGTTCACCCCTCCACTTT	CASSYGTGLSSPLHF
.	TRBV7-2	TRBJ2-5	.	TGTGCCAGCAGCTTCGGGGGACGCTTAGAGGAGACCCAGTACTTC	CASSFGGRLEETQYF
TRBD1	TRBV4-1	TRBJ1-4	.	TGCGCCAGCAACCCAGGACAGGCAACTAATGAAAAACTGTTTTTT	CASNPGQATNEKLFF
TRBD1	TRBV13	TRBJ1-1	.	TGTGCCAGCAGCATAACAGGGGTATTGAACACTGAAGCTTTCTTT	CASSITGVLNTEAFF
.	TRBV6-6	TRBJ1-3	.	TGTGCCAGCAGTTCCGGGATATCTGGAAACACCATATATTTT	CASSSGISGNTIYF
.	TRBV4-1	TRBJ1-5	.	TGCGCCAGCAGCCAAGTGAGGGGGTCAGATCAGCCCCAGCATTTT	CASSQVRGSDQPQHF
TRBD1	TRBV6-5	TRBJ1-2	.	TGTGCCAGCAGCTACCGGGACAGGAACTATGGCTACACCTTC	CASSYRDRNYGYTF
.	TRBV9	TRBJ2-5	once	TGTGCCAGCAGCGAGACGACTAGAGTTGAAGAGACCCAGTACTTC	CASSETTRVEETQYF
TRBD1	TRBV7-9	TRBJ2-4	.	TGTGCCAGCAGCTCGGGACAGGGTGTTTTTGACATTCAGTACTTC	CASSSGQGVFDIQYF
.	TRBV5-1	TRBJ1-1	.	TGCGCCAGCAGCTCTCTAACTCGGGTTGCTGAAGCTTTCTTT	CASSSLTRVAEAFF
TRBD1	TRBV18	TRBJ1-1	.	TGTGCCAGCTTAGGACAGGAGAACACTGAAGCTTTCTTT	CASLGQENTEAFF
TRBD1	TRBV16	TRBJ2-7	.	TGTGCCAGCAGCCAAGGGGACAGGGGCTACGAGCAGTACTTC	CASSQGDRGYEQYF
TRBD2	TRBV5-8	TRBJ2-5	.	TGTGCCAGCAGCTGGGGGCTAGCGGGACAACAAGAGACCCAGTACTTC	CASSWGLAGQQETQYF
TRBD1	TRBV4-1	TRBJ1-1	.	TGCGCCAGCAGCCAACCCGGACAGGGGAGCACTGAAGCTTTCTTT	CASSQPGQGSTEAFF
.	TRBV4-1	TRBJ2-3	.	TGCGCCAGCAGCCGCCGGGATGGGGGGGATACGCAGTATTTT	CASSRRDGGDTQYF
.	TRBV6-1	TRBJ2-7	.	TGTGCCAGCACCGGACGGGGAGTAGAGCAGTACTTC	CASTGRGVEQYF
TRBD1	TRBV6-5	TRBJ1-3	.	TGTGCCAGCAGCCTGACAGGGGAGGCAAACACCATATATTTT	CASSLTGEANTIYF
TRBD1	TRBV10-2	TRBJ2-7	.	TGCGCCAGCAGTCGATCCGGGAGCGAGACAGGGGCCTACGAGCAGTACTTC	CASSRSGSETGAYEQYF